This T cell receptor beta chain was captured by sequencing in a study of T cells in tuberculosis. Study context: CD1B tetramers identified T cells specific for mycobacterial lipid GMM.

Germline assignment: CDR1 SGDLS and CDR2 YYNGEE. There are 15 residues in the CDR3. Trimming cost V 4 bases and J 0 bases, with 12 bases left between them. Points on this clone: Its antigen remains unknown.

Study-wide points: Smaller distances to GMM-specific TCRs suggested their expansion in active tuberculosis. Smaller alpha distances in active tuberculosis partly reflected shorter CDR3-alpha lengths.

Time point in this sample: new active TB diagnosis, blood taken before or within 7 days of starting treatment. Tuberculosis was confirmed by positive sputum smear and/or M. tuberculosis culture. Profiling relied on immunoSEQ multiplex PCR, and the TCRdb table lists in-frame clones only, not all of them. The table records 25,000 to 35,000 clones, more than 70% of them present only once. The rearrangement uses TRBV9 and TRBJ2-3, with D possibly being TRBD2 (5 bases). Sequenced material: PBMCs, taken at tuberculosis diagnosis. The sequence was obtained from an adult with tuberculosis. This CDR3 is CASSPGGWSTDTQYF. CDR3 DNA: TGTGCCAGCAGCCCAGGCGGGTGGAGCACAGATACGCAGTATTTT.